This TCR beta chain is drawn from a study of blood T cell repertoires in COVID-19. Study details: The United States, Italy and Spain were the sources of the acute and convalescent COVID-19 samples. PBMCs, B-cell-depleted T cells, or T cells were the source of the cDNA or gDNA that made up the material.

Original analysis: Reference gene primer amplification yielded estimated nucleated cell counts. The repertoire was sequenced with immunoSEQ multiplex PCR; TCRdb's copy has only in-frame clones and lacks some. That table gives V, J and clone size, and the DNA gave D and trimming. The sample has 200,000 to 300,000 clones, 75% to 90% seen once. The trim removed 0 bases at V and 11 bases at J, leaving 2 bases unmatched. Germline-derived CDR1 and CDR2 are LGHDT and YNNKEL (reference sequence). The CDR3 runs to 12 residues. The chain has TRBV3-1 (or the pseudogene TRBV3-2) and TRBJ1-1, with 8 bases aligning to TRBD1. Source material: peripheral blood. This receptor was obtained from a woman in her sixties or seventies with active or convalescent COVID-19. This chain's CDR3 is CASSQEDRDAFF. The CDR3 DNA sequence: TGTGCCAGCAGCCAAGAGGACAGGGATGCTTTCTTT.